This paragraph reports one T cell receptor beta chain. Its cognate antigen is unknown. The data stem from a study of cytomegalovirus exposure and HLA in healthy donors. Points from the study as a whole: A highly shared variant cluster was judged a likely technical artifact. Later analysis placed DRB1 highest and HLA-C lowest in TCR association rates, which differed by HLA locus. A later analysis by the authors found several of the most significant clusters apparently linked to common viral pathogens.

The PCR ran on 60 Vbeta and 13 Jbeta primers. Sequenced by immunoSEQ multiplex PCR; TCRdb stores in-frame clones only, minus some. The data hold some 200,000 clones, with around 70% observed a single time. The V and J ends lost 0 bases and 7 bases, in that order; junction bases with no gene match: 7. CDR1 and CDR2 (germline): LGHNA, YSLEER. CDR3 length: 16 amino acids. The TCR sequence derives from a man between 35 and 55 years old in good health and CMV-seropositive. The chain has TRBV4-3 and TRBJ2-5, with 11 nucleotides matching TRBD2. The specimen sequenced was PBMCs. This CDR3 reads CASSQDATSGVGTQYF. The CDR3 DNA is TGCGCCAGCAGCCAAGACGCGACTAGCGGGGTTGGGACCCAGTACTTC.